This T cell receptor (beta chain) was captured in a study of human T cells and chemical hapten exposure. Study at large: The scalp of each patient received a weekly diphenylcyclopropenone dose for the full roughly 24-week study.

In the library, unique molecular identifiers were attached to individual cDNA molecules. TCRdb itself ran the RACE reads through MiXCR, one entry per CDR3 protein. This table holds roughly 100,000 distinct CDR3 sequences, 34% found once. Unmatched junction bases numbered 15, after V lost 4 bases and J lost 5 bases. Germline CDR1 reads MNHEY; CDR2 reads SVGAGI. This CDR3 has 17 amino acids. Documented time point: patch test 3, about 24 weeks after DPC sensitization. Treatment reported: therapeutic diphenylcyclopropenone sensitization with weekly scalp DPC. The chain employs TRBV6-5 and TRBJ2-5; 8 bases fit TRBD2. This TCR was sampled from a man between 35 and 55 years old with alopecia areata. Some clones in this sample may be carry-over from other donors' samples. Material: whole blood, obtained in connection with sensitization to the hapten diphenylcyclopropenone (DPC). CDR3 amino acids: CASSFTYAAGAGETQYF. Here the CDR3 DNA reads TGTGCCAGCAGTTTTACCTACGCAGCGGGAGCGGGGGAGACCCAGTACTTC.